The 6 T cell receptor beta chains reported below all come from one sample, sequenced in a study of CD8+CD57+ T cells in acquired aplastic anemia. Genomic DNA served as template for TCR beta VDJ and CDR3 profiling. TCRdb redid the calling of the reads with MiXCR, one entry per CDR3 protein. The sample lists 150,000 to 160,000 distinct CDR3 sequences, around half occurring once. CD8+CD57+ cell expansion, shown by flow cytometry, had occurred in the patients selected for sequencing. The sequenced sample consisted of sorted CD4+, CD8+, or CD8+CD57+ T cells (not recorded which) from PBMCs. Receptors were obtained from a human donor with aplastic anemia.

V usage is TRBV15 and J usage is TRBJ2-3, with D tentatively TRBD2 (7 bases). Trimming pared 3 bases from V and 4 bases from J, leaving 17 bases between. The germline CDR1 and CDR2 sequences are LNHNV and YYDKDF (reference sequence). CDR3 size: 16 residues. CDR3 region: CATSSQRGGYADTQYF. The CDR3 DNA follows: TGTGCCACCAGCAGTCAGAGGGGGGGCTACGCAGATACGCAGTATTTT.

This clonotype was picked up many times. This chain links TRBV25-1 with TRBJ2-2, with a possible D match to TRBD2 (7 bases). Germline V gene sequence: CDR1 MGHDK, CDR2 SYGVNS. CDR3 size: 16 residues. Trimming took 3 bases from V and 4 from J, leaving 15 bases between them. The CDR3 loop is CASSDPGGGATGELFF. Here the CDR3 DNA reads TGTGCCAGCAGTGATCCGGGGGGCGGCGCCACCGGGGAGCTGTTTTTT.

This clonotype was found a few times. This chain uses TRBV18 with TRBJ1-3, with no clear D. Germline values: CDR1 KGHSH, CDR2 LQKENI. CDR3 size: 13 residues. Trimming stripped 6 bases from V and 4 bases from J, with 10 bases between. The CDR3 reads CASSGDSGNTIYF. In DNA form, the CDR3 reads TGTGCCAGCTCGGGAGATTCGGGAAACACCATATATTTT.

The chain recombines TRBV20-1 with TRBJ1-5; D may be TRBD1 (5 bases). CDR1 and CDR2 (germline): DFQATT, SNEGSKA (reference sequence). This CDR3 has 14 amino acids. Trimming cost V 4 bases and J 7 bases, with 17 bases left between them. Written as DNA, the CDR3 is TGCAGTGCTATGGTCGGGGCGTTTGGGCAGCCCCAGCATTTT. Protein: CSAMVGAFGQPQHF.

This clonotype came up many times. The chain combines TRBV4-2 with TRBJ1-5; tentatively, D is TRBD1 (6 bases). This CDR3 is 15 amino acids long. V was trimmed by 1 base and J by 7 bases, leaving 14 bases between them. Germline CDR1 and CDR2: LGHNA and YNFKEQ. This chain's CDR3 is CASSQGQDPGQPQHF. DNA of the CDR3: TGTGCCAGCAGCCAAGGACAGGACCCTGGCCAGCCCCAGCATTTT.

A word on this clonotype: The conserved phenylalanine or tryptophan normally closing the CDR3 is absent here, so this likely arose from a read error. The chain joins TRBV6-1 to TRBJ1-6, with 7 bases identical to TRBD1. V gave up 5 bases and J gave up 10 bases; unmatched junction bases: 8. Germline values: CDR1 MNHNS, CDR2 SASEGT. The CDR3 has 14 residues. The CDR3 nucleotides read TGTGCCAGCAGTCCCGGACAGGAGGGCTCACCCCTCCACTCT. Encoded protein: CASSPGQEGSPLHS.